This T cell receptor (beta chain) came from a study of T cell clusters in autoimmune cytopenias. About 37,500 genome equivalents of blood DNA were amplified for TRB. Multiplex touch-down PCR amplified TRB using TRB-A and TRB-B pools in one tube. No DNA is given; TCRdb re-called the multiplex PCR reads and lists each CDR3 protein once. In all, the sample yields 9,500 to 14,000 distinct CDR3 sequences. This CDR3 is 14 amino acids long. Looked up from germline, CDR1 is KGHSH and CDR2 is LQKENI. Separately, the same data were catalogued under a study of T cell repertoires in aging, cancer and after chemotherapy. Turning to that study: Donor ages fell into six groups from 30 or younger up to 70 or older.

The sequence was collected from a human donor in good health. The chain recombines TRBV18 with TRBJ2-3; TCRdb names TRBD1, which stays unverified in the absence of DNA. Sequenced: peripheral blood. The CDR3 loop is CASHHTGETDTQYF.